The clone carrying this TCR beta chain came up many times. Its matching antigen is unknown. The entry originates in a study of CD8 T cells in ankylosing spondylitis. The study's findings and limits: Blood of patients with ankylosing spondylitis appeared to be characterized by a TCR beta motif of roughly eight highly homologous variants.

From the 5' RACE reads, TCRdb called clonotypes with MiXCR, one entry per CDR3 protein. The sample lists more than 500,000 distinct CDR3 sequences, over 4% occurring once. The sequenced sample was blood, either unsorted or a sorted T cell fraction (not recorded which). This TCR was recovered from a male donor with ankylosing spondylitis.

The CDR3 region is CSGSGSGLPDTQYF. The CDR3 bases are TGCAGCGGATCGGGGTCGGGACTCCCAGATACGCAGTATTTT. This chain joins TRBV29-1 and TRBJ2-3; possibly TRBD2 for D (6 bases). Germline V gene sequence: CDR1 SQVTM, CDR2 ANQGSEA. V was pared by 7 bases and J by 4 bases, with 18 bases between. The CDR3 is made up of 14 amino acids.